This TCR beta chain comes out of a study of CD4 T cells in relation to SARS-CoV-2 and coronaviruses. Across the whole study: PBMCs were cultured with antigen for over 8 days before TCR beta sequencing. No peptide or an HIV-1 Nef peptide pool served as negative control.

Germline CDR1 and CDR2: SGHAT and FQNNGV. Trimming pared 1 base from V and 6 bases from J, leaving 16 bases between. The CDR3 is made up of 15 amino acids. Before the COVID-19 pandemic, during about 2010-2018, CD4+ T cells were taken from unexposed donors. After more than eight days of culture, CD4+ T cells were isolated. Clones were sequenced by immunoSEQ multiplex PCR, and TCRdb holds only the in-frame ones, with some missing. The data contain 26,000 or so clones, about four fifths of them seen just once; the ten biggest clones take up roughly a tenth. For this clone: The antigen remains unidentified.

This receptor was identified in a human donor in good health. V gene TRBV11-2 combines with J gene TRBJ2-7; D gene uncertain. The sequencing input was CD4+ T cells from PBMCs, cultured in vitro. Written as DNA, the CDR3 is TGTGCCAGCAGCTTAGCCCCCGCTGCGGCCGTCGAGCAGTACTTC. This encodes CASSLAPAAAVEQYF.